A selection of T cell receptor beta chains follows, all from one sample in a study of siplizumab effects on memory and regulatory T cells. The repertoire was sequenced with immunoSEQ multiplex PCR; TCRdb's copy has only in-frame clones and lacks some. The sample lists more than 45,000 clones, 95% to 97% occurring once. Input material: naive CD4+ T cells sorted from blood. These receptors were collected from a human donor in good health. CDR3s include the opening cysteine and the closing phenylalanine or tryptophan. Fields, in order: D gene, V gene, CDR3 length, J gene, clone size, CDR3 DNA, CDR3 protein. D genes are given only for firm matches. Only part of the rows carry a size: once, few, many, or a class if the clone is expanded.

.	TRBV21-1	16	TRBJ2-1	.	TGTGCCAGCAGCAAAATTAGACAGGGGTTTTACGATGAGCAGTTCTTC	CASSKIRQGFYDEQFF
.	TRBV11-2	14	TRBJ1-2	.	TGTGCCAGCAGCAAAGACAGGTGCGGCTATGGCTACACCTTC	CASSKDRCGYGYTF
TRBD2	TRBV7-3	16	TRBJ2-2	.	TGTGCCAGCAGCAACACAGCGGGAGGGCCCACCGGGGAGCTGTTTTTT	CASSNTAGGPTGELFF
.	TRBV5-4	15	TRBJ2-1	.	TGTGCCAGCAGCTTTGGTAGAGAGACGTACAATGAGCAGTTCTTC	CASSFGRETYNEQFF
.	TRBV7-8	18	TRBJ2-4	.	TGTGCCAGCAGCTTGTCACCCCCTTTTGGTCCGGGCAAAAACATTCAGTACTTC	CASSLSPPFGPGKNIQYF
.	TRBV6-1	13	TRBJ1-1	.	TGTGCCAGCACTTCTAACAGGGACGCTGAAGCTTTCTTT	CASTSNRDAEAFF
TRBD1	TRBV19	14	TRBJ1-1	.	TGTGCCAGTACCCTCCAGGGGGCAAGGACTGAAGCTTTCTTT	CASTLQGARTEAFF
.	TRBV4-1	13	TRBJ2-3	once	TGCGCCAGCAGCCGTCCCAGCACAGATACGCAGTATTTT	CASSRPSTDTQYF
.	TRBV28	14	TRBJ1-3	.	TGTGCCAGCAGGCCCGGGGGCTCTGGAAACACCATATATTTT	CASRPGGSGNTIYF
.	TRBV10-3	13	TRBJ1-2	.	TGTGCCATCAGTGAGTCCCAGCCCTATGGCTACACCTTC	CAISESQPYGYTF
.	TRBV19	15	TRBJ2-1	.	TGTGCCAGTAGTATAGACCCCGACAGTTACAATGAGCAGTTCTTC	CASSIDPDSYNEQFF
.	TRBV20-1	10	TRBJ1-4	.	TGCAGTGCTAGAGGTGAAAAACTGTTTTTT	CSARGEKLFF
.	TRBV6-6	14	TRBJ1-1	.	TGTGCCAGCTTTGGGCCCAACCGGAACACTGAAGCTTTCTTT	CASFGPNRNTEAFF
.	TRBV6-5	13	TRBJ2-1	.	TGTGCCAGCAGTTACCGGACAGACAATGAGCAGTTCTTC	CASSYRTDNEQFF
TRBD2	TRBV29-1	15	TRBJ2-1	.	TGCAGCGTTGGAGCCTCTAGCGGTAACTACAATGAGCAGTTCTTC	CSVGASSGNYNEQFF
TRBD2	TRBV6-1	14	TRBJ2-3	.	TGTGCCAGCAGTTTGGGACTAGTTTCTGATACGCAGTATTTT	CASSLGLVSDTQYF
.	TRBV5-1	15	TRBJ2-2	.	TGCGCCAGCAGCTTGAGAACAGCGAACACCGGGGAGCTGTTTTTT	CASSLRTANTGELFF
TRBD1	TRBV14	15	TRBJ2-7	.	TGTGCCAGCAGCCAAGTACAGGGGATAGGCCGCGAGCAGTACTTC	CASSQVQGIGREQYF
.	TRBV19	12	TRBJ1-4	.	TGTGCCAGTAGGCCAGGGAATGAAAAACTGTTTTTT	CASRPGNEKLFF
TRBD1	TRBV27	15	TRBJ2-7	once	TGTGCCAGCAGTCCCATGGGACAGGTTTCCTACGAGCAGTACTTC	CASSPMGQVSYEQYF
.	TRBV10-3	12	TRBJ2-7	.	TGTGCCACCGCCCCCGGGGGACGCGAGCAGTACTTC	CATAPGGREQYF
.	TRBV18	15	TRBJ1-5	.	TGTGCCAGCTCTATATCGGCGGTTCTGAATCAGCCCCAGCATTTT	CASSISAVLNQPQHF
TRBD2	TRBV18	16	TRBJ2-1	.	TGTGCCAGCTCACCACCGGGACTAGCGGAGTACAATGAGCAGTTCTTC	CASSPPGLAEYNEQFF
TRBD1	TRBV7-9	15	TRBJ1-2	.	TGTGCCAGCAGCTTAGTGGGACAGGTTAACTATGGCTACACCTTC	CASSLVGQVNYGYTF
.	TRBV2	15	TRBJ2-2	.	TGTGCCAGCAGTGGGGAGGCTAGGGACACCGGGGAGCTGTTTTTT	CASSGEARDTGELFF
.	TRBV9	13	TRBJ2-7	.	TGTGCCAGCAGCCCGAGCGGATCCTACGAGCAGTACTTC	CASSPSGSYEQYF
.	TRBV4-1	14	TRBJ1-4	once	TGCGCCAGCAGCCAAGTGCCAGGGAATGAAAAACTGTTTTTT	CASSQVPGNEKLFF
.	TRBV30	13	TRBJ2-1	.	TGTGCCTGGAGTGTACGAGTTTACAATGAGCAGTTCTTC	CAWSVRVYNEQFF
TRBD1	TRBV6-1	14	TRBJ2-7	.	TGTGCCAGCAGCCGGGACAGGGGTTCCTACGAGCAGTACTTC	CASSRDRGSYEQYF
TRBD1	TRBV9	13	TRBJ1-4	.	TGTGCCAGCAGGGGGGACAGCAATGAAAAACTGTTTTTT	CASRGDSNEKLFF
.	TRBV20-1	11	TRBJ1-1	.	TGCAGTGCCCCCCTTTACACTGAAGCTTTCTTT	CSAPLYTEAFF
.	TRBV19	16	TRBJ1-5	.	TGTGCCAGTAGTATTGGGGCGGGGGCCGGCAATCAGCCCCAGCATTTT	CASSIGAGAGNQPQHF
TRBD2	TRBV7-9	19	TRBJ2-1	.	TGTGCCAGCAGCTCATCCCCACGGACTAGCGGGAGGGGTTACAATGAGCAGTTCTTC	CASSSSPRTSGRGYNEQFF
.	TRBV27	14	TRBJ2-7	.	TGTGCCAGCAGTAGTACAGGGTCGAGTAACGAGCAGTACTTC	CASSSTGSSNEQYF
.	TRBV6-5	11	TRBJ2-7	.	TGTGCCAGCAGGACAACCTACGAGCAGTACTTC	CASRTTYEQYF
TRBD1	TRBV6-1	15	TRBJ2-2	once	TGTGCCAGCAAGCTGACAGGGCCGAACACCGGGGAGCTGTTTTTT	CASKLTGPNTGELFF
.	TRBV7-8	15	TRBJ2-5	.	TGTGCCAGCAGCGCCCGCCTGACTAGGTTGGAGACCCAGTACTTC	CASSARLTRLETQYF
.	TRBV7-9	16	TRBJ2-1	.	TGTGCCAGCAGCTTAGACCTGATGCGGTCCTACAATGAGCAGTTCTTC	CASSLDLMRSYNEQFF
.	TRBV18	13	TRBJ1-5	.	TGTGCCAGCTCACCGTATAAGAATCAGCCCCAGCATTTT	CASSPYKNQPQHF
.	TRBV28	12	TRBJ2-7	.	TGTGCCAGCAGTGAGAAAGGGTTCGAGCAGTACTTC	CASSEKGFEQYF
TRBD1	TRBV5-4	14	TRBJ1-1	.	TGTGCCAGCAGCACCCCGGACAGGATCACTGAAGCTTTCTTT	CASSTPDRITEAFF